A selection of T cell receptor beta chains follows, all from one sample in a study of blood T cell repertoires in COVID-19. The repertoire was sequenced with immunoSEQ multiplex PCR; TCRdb's copy has only in-frame clones and lacks some. The data contain about 220,000 clones, around 83% of them singletons. Sequenced: PBMCs or T cells enriched from blood (not recorded which). The receptors were sampled from a woman in her thirties or forties who had recovered from COVID-19. The CDR3 runs from the conserved cysteine through the conserved F or W. The D gene is left open where the match is weak.

v_gene	d_gene	j_gene	CDR3aa
TRBV19	TRBD1	TRBJ1-4	CASSNRGSNEKLFF
TRBV4-1	TRBD2	TRBJ2-2	CASSQGPGRARTGELFF
TRBV6-5	NA	TRBJ1-1	CASSYSRGDTEAFF
TRBV28	TRBD2	TRBJ2-7	CASSGTSTYEQYF
TRBV19	NA	TRBJ2-2	CASSSGDANTGELFF
TRBV11-3	NA	TRBJ2-2	CASSRLSGNTGELFF
TRBV5-1	TRBD2	TRBJ2-7	CASSLISGRNSYEQYF
TRBV10-2	TRBD1	TRBJ2-7	CASSERDRAYEQYF
TRBV7-3	TRBD1	TRBJ2-5	CASSQDRRQTQYF
TRBV5-1	TRBD2	TRBJ2-1	CASSLGWTSGSVAVNEQFF
TRBV19	NA	TRBJ1-1	CASSPDPGGKAFF
TRBV5-1	NA	TRBJ2-5	CASSLVPADSSPETQYF
TRBV3-1/TRBV3-2	TRBD2	TRBJ2-1	CASSLRTSGRANEQFF
TRBV3-1/TRBV3-2	NA	TRBJ1-2	CASSQIVSGYGYTF
TRBV7-9	NA	TRBJ1-1	CASSFGNTEAFF
TRBV28	TRBD1	TRBJ1-4	CASSKDRGREKLFF
TRBV10-2	NA	TRBJ2-5	CASSWTQQETQYF
TRBV19	TRBD1	TRBJ1-2	CASSIGPGRGEDRYTF
TRBV10-2	TRBD2	TRBJ2-2	CASSAPGGLSGELFF
TRBV29-1	TRBD1	TRBJ1-1	CSSYRGVTEAFF
TRBV18	NA	TRBJ2-5	CASSPLTEQATQYF
TRBV28	TRBD1	TRBJ1-4	CASSAYQGARGIEKLFF